The clone carrying this TCR beta chain was counted many times. No antigen is known for it. This specimen comes from a study of CD8 T cells in ankylosing spondylitis. The CDR3 covers 14 residues. V lost 0 bases and J lost 1, with 7 bases in between. Germline V gives CDR1 SGDLS, CDR2 YYNGEE. Study observations and caveats: There were earlier reports of some motif variants in reactive arthritis synovial fluid and blood. Reportedly, disease-linked clones are significantly enriched in ankylosing spondylitis patients' matched synovial fluid.

A quantitative 5'-RACE method, one with molecular barcodes, was used to make TCR beta libraries. Each CDR3 protein gets one entry after TCRdb re-called the 5' RACE reads with MiXCR. Of about 130,000 distinct CDR3 sequences in the sample, about a tenth were seen once. Sequencing used blood, either unsorted or a sorted T cell fraction (not recorded which). The clonotype comes from a male donor with ankylosing spondylitis or in good health (not recorded which). This chain links TRBV9 with TRBJ1-1, with unresolved D. CDR3 in amino acids: CASSVDGRNTEAFF. In DNA form, the CDR3 reads TGTGCCAGCAGCGTAGACGGAAGGAACACTGAAGCTTTCTTT.